This TCR beta chain was identified in a study of blood T cell repertoires in COVID-19. Looking at the study overall: T cells, B-cell-depleted T cells, or PBMCs supplied cDNA or gDNA.

Germline values: CDR1 LGHNA, CDR2 YNFKEQ. The CDR3 consists of 16 residues. Trimming removed 2 bases from V and 4 bases from J, with 16 bases in between. Methods used by the authors: Nucleated cell number was recorded as an estimate derived from reference gene primer amplification. Some clones are missing from TCRdb's copy, which holds only in-frame ones; the method was immunoSEQ multiplex PCR. V, J and clone size derive from that table, while D and trimming were established from the DNA sequence. In the table there are 60,000 to 75,000 clones, roughly 72% of which are singletons. This chain joins TRBV4-2 and TRBJ2-3; no clear D gene. This clonotype was sampled from a woman between 50 and 59 years old with active or convalescent COVID-19. The sample was peripheral blood. CDR3 nucleotide sequence: TGTGCCAGCAGCCAATTGGAGTATAGATCACCAGATACGCAGTATTTT. Protein product: CASSQLEYRSPDTQYF.